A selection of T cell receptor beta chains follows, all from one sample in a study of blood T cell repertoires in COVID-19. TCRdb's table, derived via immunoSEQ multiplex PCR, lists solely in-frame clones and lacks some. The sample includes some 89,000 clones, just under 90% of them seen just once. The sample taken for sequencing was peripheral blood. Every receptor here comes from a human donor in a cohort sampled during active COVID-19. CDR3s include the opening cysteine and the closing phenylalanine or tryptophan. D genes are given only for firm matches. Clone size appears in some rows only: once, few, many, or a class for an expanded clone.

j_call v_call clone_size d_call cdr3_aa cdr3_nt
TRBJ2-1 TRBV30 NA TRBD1 CAGDRGGEQFF TGTGCCGGGGACAGAGGCGGGGAGCAGTTCTTC
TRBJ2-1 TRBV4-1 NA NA CASSPEQGPYNEQFF TGCGCCAGCAGCCCCGAGCAGGGCCCCTACAATGAGCAGTTCTTC
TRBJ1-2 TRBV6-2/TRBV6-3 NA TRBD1 CASSQTRTGLNYGYTF TGTGCCAGCAGCCAAACCCGGACAGGCCTGAACTATGGCTACACCTTC
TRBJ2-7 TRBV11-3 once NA CASSLGVGSSYEQYF TGTGCCAGCAGCTTAGGGGTAGGGAGCTCCTACGAGCAGTACTTC
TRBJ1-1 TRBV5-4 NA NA CASSLQGNTEAFF TGTGCCAGCAGCTTACAGGGTAACACTGAAGCTTTCTTT
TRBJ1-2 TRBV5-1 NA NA CASGQQDNYGYTF TGCGCCAGCGGACAACAGGATAACTATGGCTACACCTTC
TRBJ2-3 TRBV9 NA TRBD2 CASSVGGRATDTQYF TGTGCCAGCAGCGTAGGCGGGAGGGCCACAGATACGCAGTATTTT
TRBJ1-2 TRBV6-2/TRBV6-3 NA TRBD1 CASSPDRVSGYTF TGTGCCAGCAGCCCCGACAGGGTTAGTGGCTACACCTTC
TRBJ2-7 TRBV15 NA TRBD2 CATSRTAPSGRMYEQYF TGTGCCACCAGCAGAACAGCACCTAGCGGGAGGATGTACGAGCAGTACTTC
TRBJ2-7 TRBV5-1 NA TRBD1 CASSLVTGGLYEQYF TGCGCCAGCAGCTTAGTAACAGGGGGACTGTACGAGCAGTACTTC
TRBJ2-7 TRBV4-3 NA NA CASSQEERAYPYEQYF TGCGCCAGCAGCCAAGAGGAGCGGGCGTACCCCTACGAGCAGTACTTC
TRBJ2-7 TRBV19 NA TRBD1 CASSPRTGPTYEQYF TGTGCCAGTAGTCCCCGGACAGGACCCACCTACGAGCAGTACTTC
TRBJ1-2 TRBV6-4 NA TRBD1 CASSESGGNYGYTF TGTGCCAGCAGTGAGTCAGGGGGGAACTATGGCTACACCTTC
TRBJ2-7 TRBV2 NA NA CASNDRSYEQYF TGTGCCAGCAATGACAGATCCTACGAGCAGTACTTC
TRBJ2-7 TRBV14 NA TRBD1 CASSQDDRVEQYF TGTGCCAGCAGCCAAGATGACAGGGTCGAGCAGTACTTC
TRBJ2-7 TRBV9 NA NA CASSSREGTGSYEQYF TGTGCCAGCAGCTCCCGGGAGGGGACAGGGTCCTACGAGCAGTACTTC
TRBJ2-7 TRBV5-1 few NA CASSLAPDSWSSYEQYF TGCGCCAGCAGCTTGGCCCCGGACAGTTGGAGCTCCTACGAGCAGTACTTC
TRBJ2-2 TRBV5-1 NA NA CASSLDGRKSTGELFF TGCGCCAGCAGCTTGGATGGCAGAAAGTCCACCGGGGAGCTGTTTTTT
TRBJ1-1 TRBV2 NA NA CASSERGETVLTEAFF TGTGCCAGCAGTGAAAGGGGTGAAACAGTACTTACTGAAGCTTTCTTT
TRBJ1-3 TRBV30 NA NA CAWTYWASSGNTIYF TGTGCCTGGACGTATTGGGCATCCTCTGGAAACACCATATATTTT
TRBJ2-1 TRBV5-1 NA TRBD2 CASSLGLAGEGAHEQFF TGCGCCAGCAGCTTGGGACTAGCGGGAGAGGGAGCCCATGAGCAGTTCTTC
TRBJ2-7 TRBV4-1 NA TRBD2 CASSQEGTRGGEQYF TGCGCCAGCAGCCAAGAGGGGACTAGGGGCGGCGAGCAGTACTTC
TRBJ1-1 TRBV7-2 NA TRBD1 CASSLQTGQGVAFF TGTGCCAGCAGCTTACAGACAGGGCAGGGGGTGGCTTTCTTT
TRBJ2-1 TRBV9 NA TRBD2 CASSGGAGGYNEQFF TGTGCCAGCAGCGGAGGAGCGGGGGGATACAATGAGCAGTTCTTC